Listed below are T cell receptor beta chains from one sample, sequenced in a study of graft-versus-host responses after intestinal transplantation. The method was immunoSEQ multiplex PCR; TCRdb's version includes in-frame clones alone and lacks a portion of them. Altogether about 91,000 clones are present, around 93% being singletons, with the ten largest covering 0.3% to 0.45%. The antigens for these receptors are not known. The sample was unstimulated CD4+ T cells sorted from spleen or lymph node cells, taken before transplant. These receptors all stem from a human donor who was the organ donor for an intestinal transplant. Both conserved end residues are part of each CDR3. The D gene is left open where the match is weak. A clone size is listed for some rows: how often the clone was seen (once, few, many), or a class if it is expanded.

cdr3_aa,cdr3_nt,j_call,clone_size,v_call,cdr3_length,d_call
CASAGSVIPGQVQETQYF,TGCGCCAGCGCCGGCTCGGTAATCCCGGGACAGGTGCAAGAGACCCAGTACTTC,TRBJ2-5,NA,TRBV10-2,18,TRBD1
CASSQVPGGYEANVLTF,TGCGCCAGCAGCCAGGTGCCAGGCGGGTATGAGGCCAACGTCCTGACTTTC,TRBJ2-6,NA,TRBV4-1,17,NA
CASSLRRVDNEQFF,TGTGCCAGCAGCTTGAGGCGGGTGGACAATGAGCAGTTCTTC,TRBJ2-1,NA,TRBV7-3,14,NA
CASSVEAGTQETQYF,TGTGCCAGCAGTGTCGAAGCGGGGACCCAAGAGACCCAGTACTTC,TRBJ2-5,NA,TRBV2,15,TRBD2
CASSGGTSGGLYYEQYF,TGCGCCAGCAGCGGTGGGACTAGCGGGGGGCTATACTACGAGCAGTACTTC,TRBJ2-7,NA,TRBV5-1,17,TRBD2
CAISDSFSGQGPYEQYF,TGTGCCATCAGTGACTCGTTCTCGGGACAGGGACCTTACGAGCAGTACTTC,TRBJ2-7,NA,TRBV10-3,17,TRBD1
CACLTPFDREGMNTEAFF,TGTGCCTGTCTGACCCCATTTGACAGGGAAGGCATGAACACTGAAGCTTTCTTT,TRBJ1-1,NA,TRBV6-9,18,TRBD1
CASSQIGTSNNEQFF,TGTGCCAGCAGTCAAATAGGGACTAGTAACAATGAGCAGTTCTTC,TRBJ2-1,NA,TRBV27,15,TRBD2
CASQNQGMNTEAFF,TGTGCCAGCCAAAACCAGGGAATGAACACTGAAGCTTTCTTT,TRBJ1-1,NA,TRBV5-4,14,NA
CASSQFRDRKLNTEAFF,TGCGCCAGCAGCCAATTCCGGGACAGAAAGTTGAACACTGAAGCTTTCTTT,TRBJ1-1,few,TRBV4-1,17,TRBD1
CASSPGGSYEKLFF,TGCGCCAGCAGCCCAGGGGGGAGTTATGAAAAACTGTTTTTT,TRBJ1-4,NA,TRBV5-1,14,TRBD1
CASSQDRGVSGNTIYF,TGCGCCAGCAGCCAAGACAGGGGAGTCTCTGGAAACACCATATATTTT,TRBJ1-3,NA,TRBV4-1,16,NA
CASSSVQGARFEEEKLFF,TGTGCCAGCAGTTCCGTACAGGGGGCGCGTTTTGAGGAGGAAAAACTGTTTTTT,TRBJ1-4,NA,TRBV28,18,TRBD1
CASSLGPDLPGGYTF,TGTGCCAGCAGCTTGGGGCCGGATCTTCCCGGGGGCTACACCTTC,TRBJ1-2,few,TRBV7-2,15,NA
CASSTHREKLFF,TGTGCCAGTAGTACCCACAGGGAAAAACTGTTTTTT,TRBJ1-4,NA,TRBV19,12,NA
CASSQVHNTGELFF,TGTGCCAGCAGCCAAGTCCATAACACCGGGGAGCTGTTTTTT,TRBJ2-2,NA,TRBV14,14,NA
CASSVAVIDTQYF,TGTGCCAGCAGCGTAGCGGTTATAGATACGCAGTATTTT,TRBJ2-3,NA,TRBV9,13,NA
CASSPQTGATNTEAFF,TGTGCCAGCTCACCACAGACAGGGGCTACCAACACTGAAGCTTTCTTT,TRBJ1-1,NA,TRBV18,16,TRBD1
CASSIRQGVIGQPQHF,TGTGCCAGTAGTATCCGGCAGGGGGTAATTGGTCAGCCCCAGCATTTT,TRBJ1-5,NA,TRBV19,16,TRBD1
CASSLGGGASSDTQYF,TGTGCCAGCAGCTTAGGTGGGGGGGCCTCGTCAGATACGCAGTATTTT,TRBJ2-3,NA,TRBV11-3,16,NA
CASSSEGQAQETQYF,TGTGCCAGCAGCTCCGAGGGACAGGCCCAAGAGACCCAGTACTTC,TRBJ2-5,NA,TRBV11-3,15,TRBD1
CASSQTGTGSEKLFF,TGTGCCAGCTCACAAACCGGGACAGGGAGTGAAAAACTGTTTTTT,TRBJ1-4,NA,TRBV18,15,TRBD1
CASSLVLAGGITDTQYF,TGCGCCAGCAGCTTGGTTTTAGCGGGAGGGATCACAGATACGCAGTATTTT,TRBJ2-3,NA,TRBV5-1,17,TRBD2
CASSRRGGTNTGELFF,TGTGCCAGCAGCCGGCGGGGCGGGACGAACACCGGGGAGCTGTTTTTT,TRBJ2-2,NA,TRBV11-3,16,NA
CASSFPGQGSYEQYF,TGTGCCAGCAGTTTCCCCGGACAGGGCTCCTACGAGCAGTACTTC,TRBJ2-7,NA,TRBV27,15,TRBD1
CASSVLPGGDRNTIYF,TGTGCCAGCAGCGTACTCCCCGGGGGTGATAGAAACACCATATATTTT,TRBJ1-3,NA,TRBV9,16,NA
CACSSGNYEQYF,TGTGCCTGTTCTAGCGGAAACTACGAGCAGTACTTC,TRBJ2-7,NA,TRBV30,12,TRBD2
CASSLLLAGWEETQYF,TGTGCCAGCAGTTTACTTCTAGCGGGGTGGGAAGAGACCCAGTACTTC,TRBJ2-5,NA,TRBV28,16,TRBD2
CAWSETLAQFF,TGTGCCTGGAGTGAGACTCTTGCGCAGTTCTTC,TRBJ2-1,NA,TRBV30,11,NA
CASSLVLAGGYEQYF,TGTGCCAGCAGCTTAGTTTTAGCGGGGGGATACGAGCAGTACTTC,TRBJ2-7,NA,TRBV11-2,15,TRBD2
CASSLSQVNQPQHF,TGTGCCAGCAGTTTATCACAGGTTAATCAGCCCCAGCATTTT,TRBJ1-5,NA,TRBV28,14,NA
CASSLEGPNTEAFF,TGCGCCAGCAGCTTGGAGGGGCCGAACACTGAAGCTTTCTTT,TRBJ1-1,NA,TRBV5-1,14,NA
CASSLKTGDTEAFF,TGTGCCAGCAGCTTGAAGACAGGGGACACTGAAGCTTTCTTT,TRBJ1-1,once,TRBV5-4,14,TRBD1
CASSLSWGASYEQYF,TGTGCCAGCAGCTTGAGTTGGGGAGCCTCCTACGAGCAGTACTTC,TRBJ2-7,NA,TRBV5-5,15,NA
CAQRQGANTGELFF,TGTGCCCAACGACAGGGGGCGAACACCGGGGAGCTGTTTTTT,TRBJ2-2,NA,TRBV30,14,TRBD1
CASSPLQGPDTQYF,TGTGCCAGCAGCCCCCTACAGGGCCCAGATACGCAGTATTTT,TRBJ2-3,NA,TRBV5-8,14,NA
CASSRTGLNEQFF,TGTGCCAGCAGTCGGACAGGGCTCAATGAGCAGTTCTTC,TRBJ2-1,NA,TRBV6-4,13,TRBD1
CASSLLAGISTDTQYF,TGTGCCAGCAGCTTATTAGCGGGGATCAGCACAGATACGCAGTATTTT,TRBJ2-3,NA,TRBV9,16,TRBD2
CASSRGTSSFEQYF,TGCGCCAGCAGCCGAGGGACTAGTTCGTTCGAGCAGTACTTC,TRBJ2-7,NA,TRBV5-1,14,TRBD2
CSARDDFEAFF,TGCAGTGCTAGAGACGACTTTGAAGCTTTCTTT,TRBJ1-1,NA,TRBV20-1,11,NA
CASSPTSGTDTQYF,TGCGCCAGCAGCCCGACTAGCGGCACAGATACGCAGTATTTT,TRBJ2-3,NA,TRBV5-1,14,TRBD2
CASRTHTTNEKLFF,TGTGCCAGCAGAACGCACACAACTAATGAAAAACTGTTTTTT,TRBJ1-4,once,TRBV6-1,14,NA
CASSLTNSNQPQHF,TGTGCCAGCTCACTCACAAATAGCAATCAGCCCCAGCATTTT,TRBJ1-5,NA,TRBV18,14,NA
CASSLGGGLAGDTQYF,TGTGCCAGCAGTTTAGGGGGGGGGCTAGCGGGAGATACGCAGTATTTT,TRBJ2-3,NA,TRBV27,16,TRBD2
CASSADRDQPQHF,TGTGCCAGTAGTGCGGACAGGGATCAGCCCCAGCATTTT,TRBJ1-5,few,TRBV19,13,TRBD1
CASSLDMQGGEQYF,TGTGCCAGCAGCTTAGATATGCAGGGGGGAGAGCAGTACTTC,TRBJ2-7,NA,TRBV11-3,14,NA
CASSPRTGAGEAFF,TGTGCCAGCTCACCCCGGACAGGGGCAGGTGAAGCTTTCTTT,TRBJ1-1,NA,TRBV18,14,TRBD1
CASSIVGGTGELFF,TGTGCCAGTAGTATAGTTGGAGGCACCGGGGAGCTGTTTTTT,TRBJ2-2,NA,TRBV19,14,NA
CASSRVLGGWGETQYF,TGTGCCAGCAGCCGAGTTCTCGGGGGATGGGGAGAGACCCAGTACTTC,TRBJ2-5,NA,TRBV11-2,16,NA
CASNSAGAYEQYF,TGTGCCAGCAATTCAGCGGGAGCCTACGAGCAGTACTTC,TRBJ2-7,NA,TRBV25-1,13,TRBD2
CSGTGTGNTIYF,TGCAGCGGGACAGGGACTGGAAACACCATATATTTT,TRBJ1-3,NA,TRBV29-1,12,TRBD1
CASSRQGNYGYTF,TGTGCCAGCAGCCGACAGGGTAACTATGGCTACACCTTC,TRBJ1-2,few,TRBV6-5,13,TRBD1
CASSVERRSYEQYF,TGTGCCAGCAGTGTGGAGAGACGGAGCTACGAGCAGTACTTC,TRBJ2-7,NA,TRBV6-5,14,NA
CAKRARDSRYGYTF,TGTGCCAAGAGAGCCCGGGACAGTCGGTATGGCTACACCTTC,TRBJ1-2,once,TRBV2,14,TRBD1
CASSRGGPSSYEQFF,TGTGCCAGCAGCCGGGGGGGCCCTAGCTCCTACGAGCAGTTCTTC,TRBJ2-1,NA,TRBV7-8,15,TRBD2
CASNIGGSVQETQYF,TGCGCCAGCAACATCGGTGGGAGCGTCCAAGAGACCCAGTACTTC,TRBJ2-5,NA,TRBV5-1,15,NA
CSALLGTEFF,TGCAGCGCCTTACTTGGGACAGAGTTCTTC,TRBJ2-1,NA,TRBV29-1,10,TRBD1
CASSVQGDSTDTQYF,TGCGCCAGCAGCGTACAGGGGGACAGCACAGATACGCAGTATTTT,TRBJ2-3,once,TRBV5-1,15,TRBD1
CASSSRRNNEQYF,TGTGCCAGCAGCTCGAGGAGAAACAACGAGCAGTACTTC,TRBJ2-7,NA,TRBV6-5,13,NA